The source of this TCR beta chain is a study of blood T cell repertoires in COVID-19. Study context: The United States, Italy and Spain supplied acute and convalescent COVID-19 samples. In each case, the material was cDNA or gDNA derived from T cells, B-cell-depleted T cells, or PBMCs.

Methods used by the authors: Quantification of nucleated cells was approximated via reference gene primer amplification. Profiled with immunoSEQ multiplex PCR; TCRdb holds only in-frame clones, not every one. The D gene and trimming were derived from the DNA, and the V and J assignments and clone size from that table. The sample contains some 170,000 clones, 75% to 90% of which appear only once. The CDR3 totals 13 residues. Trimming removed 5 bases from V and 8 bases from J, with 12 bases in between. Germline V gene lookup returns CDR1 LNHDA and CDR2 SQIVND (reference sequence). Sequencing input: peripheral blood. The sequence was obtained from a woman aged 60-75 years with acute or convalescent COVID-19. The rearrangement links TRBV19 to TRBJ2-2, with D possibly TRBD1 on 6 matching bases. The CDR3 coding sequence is TGTGCCAGTAGTGTAACAGGGCCGGGGGAGCTGTTTTTT. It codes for CASSVTGPGELFF.